These 26 T cell receptor beta chains share one sample of origin, sequenced in a study of blood T cells in healthy people across ages. With a J-beta primer mix and a sample-barcoded 5' primer, a second PCR ran roughly 6 to 12 cycles. TCRdb fed the 5' RACE reads into MiXCR, producing one record per CDR3 protein. This table holds about 640,000 distinct CDR3 sequences, roughly 41% found once. Material: blood. The receptor source for this set is an elderly man in good health.

The chain is built from TRBV6-2 or TRBV6-3 and TRBJ2-3; D is uncertain. V was cut by 5 bases and J by 1 base, with 7 bases left in between. The CDR3 spans 13 residues. CDR1 is MNHEY, CDR2 SVGEGT, per germline. CDR3 region: CASSGRGTDTQYF. The CDR3, as DNA: TGTGCCAGCAGTGGTAGGGGCACAGATACGCAGTATTTT.

V gene TRBV4-2 combines with J gene TRBJ2-1, with 16 bases matching TRBD2. V dropped 5 bases and J dropped 10; count of bases not matched to a gene: 20. The CDR3 loop spans 20 amino acids. Germline CDR1 and CDR2: LGHNA and YNFKEQ. The DNA of the CDR3 is TGTGCCAGCAGCAAAGCCCTAGGGACTAGCGGGGGGGGTCGTGGACAAGAGCAGTTCTTC. It is translated as CASSKALGTSGGGRGQEQFF.

The V call is TRBV7-3, the J call TRBJ2-1; D gene uncertain. The better agreement between TRBJ2-7 and the DNA end casts doubt on the J call. CDR1 SGHTA and CDR2 FQGTGA come from the germline V gene. This CDR3 contains 16 residues. The DNA of the CDR3 is TGTGCCAGCAGCTTAAATTCCCTAGGGCGATACAATGAGCAGTACTTC. This translates into CASSLNSLGRYNEQYF.

The chain combines TRBV11-2 with TRBJ2-1, with TRBD1 matching 7 bases. Germline-derived CDR1 and CDR2 are SGHAT and FQNNGV. This CDR3 region has 17 residues. V gave up 2 bases and J gave up 2 bases; unmatched junction bases: 9. This CDR3 is CASSLTDRVGTYNEQFF. The CDR3 DNA is TGTGCCAGCAGCTTAACTGACAGGGTCGGAACCTACAATGAGCAGTTCTTC.

This clonotype was observed a few times. The chain uses TRBV27 and TRBJ2-6, with D hard to call. There are 17 residues in the CDR3. V shed 2 bases and J shed 1 base, with 12 bases lying between them. Per germline, CDR1 MNHEY and CDR2 SMNVEV (reference sequence). CDR3 protein: CASSLVPRVSGANVLTF. The CDR3 DNA reads TGTGCCAGCAGTTTAGTTCCAAGGGTTTCTGGGGCCAACGTCCTGACTTTC.

The rearrangement links TRBV7-2 to TRBJ2-1; D is unclear. The CDR3 contains 13 residues. V gave up 2 bases and J gave up 8 bases, with 10 bases separating them. Germline assignment: CDR1 SGHTA and CDR2 FQGNSA. The CDR3 coding sequence is TGTGCCAGCAGCTTAAGACACTTCCATGAGCAGTTCTTC. Protein product: CASSLRHFHEQFF.

This clonotype showed up just a few times. The rearrangement joins TRBV6-2 or TRBV6-3 to TRBJ2-7, with 8 positions matching TRBD1. Germline-derived CDR1 and CDR2 are MNHEY and SVGEGT. The CDR3 runs to 15 residues. V was pared by 5 bases and J by 4 bases, with 10 bases of the junction left unmatched. CDR3 sequence reads: CASSPHGTGSYEQYF. In nucleotides, the CDR3 is TGTGCCAGCAGTCCCCATGGGACAGGCAGTTACGAGCAGTACTTC.

This clonotype was counted at least ten times. V is TRBV12-3 or TRBV12-4 and J is TRBJ2-5, with a possible D match to TRBD2 (6 bases). The CDR3 sequence is 14 residues long. V lost 5 bases, J lost 4 bases, and 14 bases lay in between. CDR3 nucleotide sequence: TGTGCCAGCAGTCCCCCGGGGGTACGAGAGACCCAGTACTTC. This translates into CASSPPGVRETQYF.

This clonotype was detected a few times. The chain uses TRBV20-1 and TRBJ2-5; 9 nucleotides match TRBD2. This CDR3 region has 17 residues. Germline CDR1 and CDR2: DFQATT and SNEGSKA (reference sequence). Trimming took 3 bases from V and 2 from J; bases not matched to a gene: 13. DNA for the CDR3: TGCAGTGCTAGCCCCTTTGTAAGCGGGAGGAGGCAAGAGACCCAGTACTTC. This encodes CSASPFVSGRRQETQYF.

This clonotype was counted between two and nine times. V gene TRBV6-5 combines with J gene TRBJ2-7; a weak D match, TRBD2 (7 bases). Germline CDR1 MNHEY, CDR2 SVGAGI. Trimming removed 5 bases from V and 4 bases from J, with 21 bases in between. CDR3 length equals 16 residues. The chain's CDR3 is CASSLLAGGLTYEQYF. The CDR3 DNA sequence: TGTGCCAGCAGTCTCCTAGCCGGGGGGCTCACGTACGAGCAGTACTTC.

This chain joins TRBV24-1 and TRBJ2-3, with 9 bases lining up with TRBD2. Germline CDR1 KGHDR, CDR2 SFDVKD. The CDR3 is 16 amino acids. Trimming took 6 bases from V and 2 from J; bases not matched to a gene: 8. CDR3 protein: CATSKASGITTDTQYF. The CDR3 nucleotides read TGTGCCACCAGTAAAGCTAGCGGGATTACCACAGATACGCAGTATTTT.

This clonotype was seen more than once but under ten times. V gene TRBV29-1 combines with J gene TRBJ2-2; 11 bases match TRBD1. CDR3 length equals 16 residues. J gave up 4 bases and V 7 bases, and 11 bases lay outside the gene matches. The germline gives CDR1 SQVTM, CDR2 ANQGSEA. In DNA, the CDR3 is TGCAGCGCACACCTCGGGACAGGGGGGGTCACCGGGGAGCTGTTTTTT. It yields the protein CSAHLGTGGVTGELFF.

This clonotype occurred a few times. V is TRBV6-1 and J is TRBJ2-1; tentatively, D is TRBD1 or TRBD2 (6 bases each). Trimming left V 3 bases short and J 3 bases short, with 12 bases between. CDR1 is MNHNS, CDR2 SASEGT, per germline. This CDR3 contains 15 residues. Here the CDR3 reads CASSDPGGIYNEQFF. CDR3 bases: TGTGCCAGCAGTGACCCCGGGGGCATCTACAATGAGCAGTTCTTC.

The sample holds one count of this clonotype. An end of the junction does not agree with germline; a read error may underlie this. This sequence joins TRBV7-7 and TRBJ2-7; 14 positions match TRBD2. The V gene's germline CDR1 is SSHAT and CDR2 FNYEAQ (reference sequence). There are 17 residues in the CDR3. CDR3 coding DNA: TGTGCTAGCAGCTTAGCGGGCGGACTAGCGGGAGGATATGAGCAGTACTTC. Translated, it gives CASSLAGGLAGGYEQYF.

The count of this clonotype is one. This chain connects TRBV20-1 to TRBJ1-5, with 12 bases lining up with TRBD1. The CDR3 is 18 amino acids. Trimming at V came to 2 bases and at J to 4 bases, leaving 12 bases not matched to a gene. The germline CDR1 and CDR2 sequences are DFQATT and SNEGSKA (reference sequence). As DNA, the CDR3 is TGCAGTGCTAGAACTCCCGGGACAGGGGGCTTTAGGAATCAGCCCCAGCATTTT. Translation: CSARTPGTGGFRNQPQHF.

The CDR3 coding sequence is TGTGCCAGCAGCTTGTCCCAGCGAACAACTAATGAAAAACTGTTTTTT. Translation: CASSLSQRTTNEKLFF. The chain has TRBV7-9 and TRBJ1-4; D remains ambiguous. Trimming removed 3 bases at V and 0 bases at J, with 11 bases between. From germline, CDR1 is SEHNR and CDR2 FQNEAQ (reference sequence). The CDR3 runs 16 residues.

This clonotype was detected many times. The V call is TRBV3-1, the J call TRBJ2-6, with a possible D match to TRBD2 (5 bases). V lost 4 bases, J lost 0 bases, and 7 bases lay in between. CDR1 LGHDT and CDR2 YNNKEL come from the germline V gene (reference sequence). The CDR3 consists of 15 residues. The DNA of the CDR3 is TGTGCCAGCAGCCTTCGGGACTCTGGGGCCAACGTCCTGACTTTC. Its translation: CASSLRDSGANVLTF.

V usage is TRBV7-9 and J usage is TRBJ2-7, with 10 bases matching TRBD2. This CDR3 is built from 16 residues. Losses at the gene ends were 5 bases for V and 2 bases for J; bases not matched to a gene: 9. Germline assignment: CDR1 SEHNR and CDR2 FQNEAQ (reference sequence). CDR3 in DNA: TGTGCCAGCAGCACCAGAGGACTAGCGGACACCTACGAGCAGTACTTC. This encodes CASSTRGLADTYEQYF.

V and J are TRBV7-9 and TRBJ2-7, with D tentatively TRBD2 (5 bases). Germline V lookup: CDR1 SEHNR, CDR2 FQNEAQ (reference sequence). V lost 6 bases and J lost 6, with 24 bases in between. This CDR3 is 16 amino acids long. This chain's CDR3 is CASSFLPGTRVAEQYF. CDR3 nucleotides: TGTGCCAGCAGTTTTCTTCCGGGAACTCGGGTCGCCGAGCAGTACTTC.

This clonotype has a count of ten or more. The rearrangement joins TRBV7-6 to TRBJ1-5, with D unresolved. This CDR3 is built from 14 residues. Trimming pared 2 bases from V and 0 bases from J, leaving 5 bases between. The germline V gene encodes CDR1 SGHVS and CDR2 FNYEAQ. CDR3: CASSLLGSNQPQHF. DNA for the CDR3: TGTGCCAGCAGCTTACTGGGTAGCAATCAGCCCCAGCATTTT.

The gene calls are TRBV3-1 and TRBJ2-5; maybe TRBD1 (6 bases). The V and J ends lost 5 bases and 3 bases respectively, with 10 bases between them. The CDR3 runs to 13 residues. Germline V gene sequence: CDR1 LGHDT, CDR2 YNNKEL (reference sequence). This CDR3 is CASSETGEETQYF. The CDR3 DNA is TGTGCCAGCAGCGAGACAGGTGAAGAGACCCAGTACTTC.

This clonotype has more than one count but fewer than ten. The chain has TRBV24-1 and TRBJ2-3; D is ambiguous. Trimming removed 3 bases from V and 4 bases from J, with 7 bases in between. Germline CDR1 is KGHDR and CDR2 is SFDVKD. The CDR3 is made up of 13 amino acids. For the CDR3, the DNA is TGTGCCACCAGTGATCCCCCGGCAGATACGCAGTATTTT. Its protein is CATSDPPADTQYF.

The rearrangement uses TRBV6-2 or TRBV6-3 and TRBJ2-5, with 11 bases fitting TRBD2. The junction had 6 bases not matched to a gene; V was cut back by 5 bases and J by 1 base. Germline V gene lookup returns CDR1 MNHEY and CDR2 SVGEGT. This CDR3 is built from 16 residues. The CDR3 loop is CASSLPTSGAQETQYF. The CDR3 DNA follows: TGTGCCAGCAGTCTCCCGACTAGCGGGGCCCAAGAGACCCAGTACTTC.

This clonotype has a handful of counts. V is TRBV6-2 or TRBV6-3 and J is TRBJ1-5; 9 bases fit TRBD1. CDR1 is MNHEY and CDR2 is SVGEGT in the germline V gene. The V and J ends lost 6 bases and 5 bases, in that order; junction bases with no gene match: 2. The CDR3 extends over 13 amino acids. CDR3 sequence: CASSRTGDQPQHF. The DNA for the CDR3 is TGTGCCAGCAGCCGGACAGGGGATCAGCCCCAGCATTTT.

The chain recombines TRBV25-1 with TRBJ2-6; D tentatively reads TRBD1 or TRBD2 (6 bases each). The germline V gene encodes CDR1 MGHDK and CDR2 SYGVNS. V gave up 6 bases and J gave up 4 bases, with 25 bases separating them. The CDR3 length is 19 residues. Here the CDR3 DNA reads TGTGCCAGCAGCAACGTGGGGCCCGGGGGCCCTTTCGGGGCCAACGTCCTGACTTTC. This translates into CASSNVGPGGPFGANVLTF.

The chain employs TRBV11-2 and TRBJ2-1; 7 positions agree with TRBD1. CDR3 length: 14 residues. Per germline, CDR1 SGHAT and CDR2 FQNNGV. Losses at the gene ends were 10 bases for V and 6 bases for J; bases not matched to a gene: 12. The CDR3 coding sequence is TGTGCCATTATTCCGGACAGGATAATCAATGAGCAGTTCTTC. It yields the protein CAIIPDRIINEQFF.